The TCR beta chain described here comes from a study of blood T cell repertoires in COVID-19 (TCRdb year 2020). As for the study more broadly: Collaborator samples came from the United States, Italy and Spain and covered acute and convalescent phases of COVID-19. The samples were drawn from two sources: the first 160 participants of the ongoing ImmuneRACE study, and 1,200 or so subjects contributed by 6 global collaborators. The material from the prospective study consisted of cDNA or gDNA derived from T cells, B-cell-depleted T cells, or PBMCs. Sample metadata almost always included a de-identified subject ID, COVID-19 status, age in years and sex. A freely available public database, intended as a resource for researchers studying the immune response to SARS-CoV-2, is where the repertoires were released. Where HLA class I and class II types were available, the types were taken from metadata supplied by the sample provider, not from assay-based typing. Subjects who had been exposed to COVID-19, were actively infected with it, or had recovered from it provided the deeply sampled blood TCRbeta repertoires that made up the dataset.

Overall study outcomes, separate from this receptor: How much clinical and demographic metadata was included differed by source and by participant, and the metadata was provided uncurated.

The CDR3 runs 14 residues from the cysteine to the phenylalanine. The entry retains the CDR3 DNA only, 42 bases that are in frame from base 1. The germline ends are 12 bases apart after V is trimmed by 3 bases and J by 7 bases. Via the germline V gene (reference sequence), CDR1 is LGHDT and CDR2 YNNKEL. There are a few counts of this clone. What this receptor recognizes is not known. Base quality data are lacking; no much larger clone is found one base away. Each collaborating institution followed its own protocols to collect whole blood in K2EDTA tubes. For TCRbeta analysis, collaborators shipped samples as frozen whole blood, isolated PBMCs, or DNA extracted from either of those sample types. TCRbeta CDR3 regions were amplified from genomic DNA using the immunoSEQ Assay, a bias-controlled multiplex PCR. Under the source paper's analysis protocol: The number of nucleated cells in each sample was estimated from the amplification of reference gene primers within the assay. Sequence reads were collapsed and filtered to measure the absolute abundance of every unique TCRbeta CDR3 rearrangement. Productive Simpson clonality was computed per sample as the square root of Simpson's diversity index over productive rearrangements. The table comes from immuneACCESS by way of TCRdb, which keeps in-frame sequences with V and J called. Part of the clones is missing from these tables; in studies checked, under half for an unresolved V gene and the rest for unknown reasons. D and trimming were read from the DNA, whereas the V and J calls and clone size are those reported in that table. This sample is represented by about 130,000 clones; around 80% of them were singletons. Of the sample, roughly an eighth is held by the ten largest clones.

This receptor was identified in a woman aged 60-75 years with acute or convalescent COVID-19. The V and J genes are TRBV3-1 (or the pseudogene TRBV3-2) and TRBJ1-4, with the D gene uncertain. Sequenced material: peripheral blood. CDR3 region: CASSQWRAGEKLFF. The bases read TGTGCCAGCAGCCAGTGGAGGGCGGGTGAAAAACTGTTTTTT.